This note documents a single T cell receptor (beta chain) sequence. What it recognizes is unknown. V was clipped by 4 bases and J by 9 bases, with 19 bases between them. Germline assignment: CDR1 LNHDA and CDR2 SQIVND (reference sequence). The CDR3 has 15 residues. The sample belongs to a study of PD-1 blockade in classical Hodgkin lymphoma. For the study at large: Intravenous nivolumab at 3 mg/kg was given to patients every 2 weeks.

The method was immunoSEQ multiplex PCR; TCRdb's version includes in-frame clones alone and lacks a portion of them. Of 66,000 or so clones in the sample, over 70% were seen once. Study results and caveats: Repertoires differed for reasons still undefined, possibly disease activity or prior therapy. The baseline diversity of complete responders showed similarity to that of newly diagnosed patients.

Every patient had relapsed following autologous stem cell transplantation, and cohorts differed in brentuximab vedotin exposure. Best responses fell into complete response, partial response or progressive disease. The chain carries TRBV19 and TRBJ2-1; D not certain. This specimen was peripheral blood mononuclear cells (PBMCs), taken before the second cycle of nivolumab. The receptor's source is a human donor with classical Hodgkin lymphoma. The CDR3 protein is CASSNDQIVAGEQFF. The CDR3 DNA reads TGTGCCAGTAGTAACGACCAGATAGTGGCCGGTGAGCAGTTCTTC.